Each of the 6 T cell receptor beta chains below was sequenced from the same sample in a study of shared T cell receptors in the human thymus. Assay used: immunoSEQ multiplex PCR; TCRdb lists only in-frame clones, some missing. The sample has hundreds of thousands of clones; 85% to 90% are singletons. These sequences were also reported in another study, on human thymus T cells.

The sample comprised thymocytes. These receptors all come from a boy under two years old with a congenital heart defect.

This rearrangement joins TRBV7-8 to TRBJ2-7, with a possible D match to TRBD1 (6 bases). Germline V gene sequence: CDR1 SGHVS, CDR2 FQNEAQ. The CDR3 spans 14 residues. The germline V and J ends were trimmed by 5 bases and 4 bases, with 15 bases remaining between them. This CDR3 reads CASSAGRGWYEQYF. The CDR3 nucleotides are TGTGCCAGCAGCGCAGGAAGGGGGTGGTACGAGCAGTACTTC. Looking up the rest from reference TRBV7-8 and TRBJ2-7 gives the full variable domain: GAGVSQSPRYKVAKRGQDVALRCDPISGHVSLFWYQQALGQGPEFLTYFQNEAQLDKSGLPSDRFFAERPEGSVSTLKIQRTQQEDSAVYLCASSAGRGWYEQYFGPGTRLTVT.

This CDR3 reads CASSDSGTTNTGELFF. In DNA form, the CDR3 reads TGTGCCAGCAGTGACTCGGGGACTACTAACACCGGGGAGCTGTTTTTT. The chain couples TRBV6-4 to TRBJ2-2, with 7 bases matching TRBD2. Germline V gene sequence: CDR1 MRHNA, CDR2 SNTAGT. CDR3 length: 16 amino acids. With 0 bases clipped from V and 2 bases from J, the junction kept 3 bases outside the gene matches.

The rearrangement joins TRBV18 to TRBJ2-7; 9 nucleotides line up with TRBD1. The V and J ends lost 6 bases and 5 bases, in that order; junction bases with no gene match: 20. The CDR3 contains 18 residues. Germline V lookup: CDR1 KGHSH, CDR2 LQKENI. The CDR3 protein is CASSNPGTGYLYIHEQYF. In nucleotides, the CDR3 is TGTGCCAGCTCCAATCCCGGGACAGGGTATCTCTACATCCACGAGCAGTACTTC.

The chain links TRBV6-6 to TRBJ2-7; 7 bases fit TRBD2. V gave up 1 base and J gave up 5 bases; unmatched junction bases: 5. The CDR3 runs to 14 residues. The germline V gene has CDR1 MNHNY and CDR2 SVGAGI (reference sequence). CDR3 DNA sequence: TGTGCCAGCAGTTACTGGAGGGAGGGCCACGAGCAGTACTTC. As protein: CASSYWREGHEQYF.

The V gene is TRBV7-9, the J gene TRBJ1-1; TRBD1 matches 11 bases. The germline V gene encodes CDR1 SEHNR and CDR2 FQNEAQ (reference sequence). The ends lost 6 bases at V and 1 base at J; junction bases unmatched: 7. The CDR3 runs to 16 residues. The CDR3 sequence is CASRPDRGRGNTEAFF. CDR3 DNA sequence: TGTGCCAGCAGACCGGACAGGGGGCGGGGGAACACTGAAGCTTTCTTT.

V is TRBV5-6 and J is TRBJ2-7; D might be TRBD1 (5 bases). The CDR3 covers 14 residues. Germline V gives CDR1 SGHDT, CDR2 YYEEEE. Trimming shortened V by 4 bases and J by 4 bases, and 15 bases separated the two germline ends. CDR3 nucleotides: TGTGCCAGCAGCCCTGGGGCAGGTGGTTACGAGCAGTACTTC. Protein sequence: CASSPGAGGYEQYF.